The 25 T cell receptor beta chains listed next were all sequenced from one sample in a study of regulatory T cells in long-lasting Graves disease. Time point: persistent/refractory GD, antithyroid drugs over 5 years with positive TRAb. Generation of the TCR library employed RNA extracted from PBMCs. Arm-PCR with iRepertoire HTBI primers amplified the CDR3 regions for these TCR beta libraries. TCRdb redid the calling of the multiplex PCR reads with MiXCR, one entry per CDR3 protein. The repertoire includes some 340,000 distinct CDR3 sequences, approximately 25% of them detected once, and 25% to 30% sits in the top ten. The sample in question was peripheral blood mononuclear cells (PBMCs), obtained when the disease was refractory, from a patient treated with antithyroid drugs. All receptors come from a woman aged 40 to 50 with Graves disease.

Only a few counts were recorded for this clonotype. The rearrangement joins TRBV3-1 to TRBJ2-7; D gene ambiguous. Trimming took off 3 bases at V and 0 bases at J, with 9 bases between the two ends. Germline V lookup: CDR1 LGHDT, CDR2 YNNKEL (reference sequence). The CDR3 covers 14 residues. The CDR3 protein is CASSQAAGSYEQYF. For the CDR3, the DNA is TGTGCCAGCAGCCAGGCGGCAGGCTCCTACGAGCAGTACTTC.

V and J are TRBV20-1 and TRBJ2-1; 10 nucleotides agree with TRBD1. The CDR3 covers 14 residues. V gave up 5 bases and J gave up 12 bases; unmatched junction bases: 13. Germline values: CDR1 DFQATT, CDR2 SNEGSKA (reference sequence). CDR3 region: CSAQSGTGDSAQFF. The CDR3 DNA reads as TGCAGTGCTCAATCCGGGACAGGGGATTCCGCGCAGTTCTTC.

This clonotype appeared many times. This rearrangement joins TRBV28 to TRBJ1-1, with a weak D call TRBD1 (6 bases). V was shortened by 6 bases and J by 5 bases, with 16 bases between the two germline ends. CDR3 length: 14 residues. Germline values: CDR1 MDHEN, CDR2 SYDVKM. CDR3 sequence reads: CASSLTGRLTEAFF. CDR3 DNA: TGTGCCAGCAGCCTGACAGGAAGATTGACTGAAGCTTTCTTT.

This chain uses TRBV28 with TRBJ2-1; 10 bases align to TRBD1. This CDR3 is 15 amino acids long. CDR1 and CDR2 (germline): MDHEN, SYDVKM. J gave up 7 bases and V 6 bases, and 9 bases lay outside the gene matches. CDR3 in DNA: TGTGCCAGCAGCCAGCCGGACAGGGGGGGGAATGAGCAGTTCTTC. Translating gives CASSQPDRGGNEQFF.

V is TRBV5-5 and J is TRBJ1-5; a weak D match, TRBD1 (5 bases). Per germline, CDR1 SGHKS and CDR2 YYEKEE (reference sequence). CDR3 length: 16 amino acids. Deletions cut 4 bases from V and 3 bases from J, with 17 bases between. This chain's CDR3 is CASSPQAGGLNQPQHF. DNA of the CDR3: TGTGCCAGCAGCCCCCAAGCGGGGGGACTCAATCAGCCCCAGCATTTT.

This clonotype was seen just once. This CDR3 is missing its conserved last phenylalanine or tryptophan, likely due to a read error. V and J are TRBV6-1 and TRBJ2-7, with 11 bases lining up with TRBD2. V shed 6 bases, J shed 1 base, and the junction held 5 bases outside the gene matches. Germline lookup yields CDR1 MNHNS and CDR2 SASEGT. The CDR3 totals 15 residues. The CDR3 region is CASRLTSGSSYEQYL. The CDR3, as DNA: TGTGCCAGCAGACTCACTAGCGGGAGTTCCTACGAGCAGTACCTC.

The chain uses TRBV13 and TRBJ1-1; the D is unclear. The CDR3 is 15 amino acids. V gave up 5 bases and J gave up 5 bases, with 18 bases separating them. Looked up from germline, CDR1 is PRHDT and CDR2 is FYEKMQ (reference sequence). The CDR3 sequence is CASSIGRIVRTEAFF. CDR3 sequence (DNA): TGTGCCAGCAGCATCGGACGGATAGTACGGACTGAAGCTTTCTTT.

This clonotype was seen at least ten times. The chain couples TRBV6-2 or TRBV6-3 to TRBJ2-7; unclear D gene. V was trimmed by 5 bases and J by 2 bases, leaving 7 bases between them. Looked up from germline, CDR1 is MNHEY and CDR2 is SVGEGT. There are 12 residues in the CDR3. The CDR3 is CASSHGTYEQYF. The CDR3 bases are TGTGCCAGCAGTCACGGAACCTACGAGCAGTACTTC.

V gene TRBV3-1 combines with J gene TRBJ2-3; 7 positions agree with TRBD2. Germline V gene data show CDR1 as LGHDT and CDR2 as YNNKEL (reference sequence). The length of the CDR3 is 14 residues. Trimming at V came to 2 bases and at J to 6 bases, leaving 5 bases not matched to a gene. The CDR3 sequence: CASSQLAAPDTQYF. The CDR3 region has the DNA TGTGCCAGCAGCCAACTAGCGGCCCCGGATACGCAGTATTTT.

This clonotype was seen a handful of times. The J gene is TRBJ1-5, the V gene TRBV19; tentative D call: TRBD1 (5 bases). V was pared by 3 bases and J by 7 bases, with 19 bases between. There are 16 residues in the CDR3. Germline CDR1 LNHDA, CDR2 SQIVND (reference sequence). DNA of the CDR3: TGTGCCAGTAGTATCCCCCAGGGATTGTGGGCGCAGCCCCAGCATTTT. Its translation: CASSIPQGLWAQPQHF.

This clonotype was counted ten times or more. The chain uses TRBV28 and TRBJ2-7; D is undetermined. The CDR3 has 13 residues. Trimming pared 2 bases from V and 5 bases from J, leaving 10 bases between. Germline V gene data show CDR1 as MDHEN and CDR2 as SYDVKM. The CDR3 nucleotides are TGTGCCAGCAGTTTAGTGGGTTGGAACGAGCAGTACTTC. This encodes CASSLVGWNEQYF.

This clonotype was seen only a few times. The chain couples TRBV30 to TRBJ1-1; maybe TRBD1 (6 bases). The CDR3 is made up of 14 amino acids. Germline values: CDR1 GTSNPN, CDR2 SVGIG (reference sequence). V lost 3 bases to trimming and J lost 5 bases, with 16 bases between them. CDR3: CAWRAGGLKTEAFF. The CDR3 DNA reads as TGTGCCTGGAGAGCGGGGGGCCTAAAAACTGAAGCTTTCTTT.

The chain uses TRBV3-1 and TRBJ2-7; 13 nucleotides agree with TRBD2. CDR1 and CDR2 from the germline V gene are LGHDT and YNNKEL (reference sequence). J gave up 2 bases and V 3 bases, and 4 bases lay outside the gene matches. The CDR3 extends over 16 amino acids. DNA for the CDR3: TGTGCCAGCAGCCACTGGACTAGCGGGAGACCCTACGAGCAGTACTTC. Translating it yields CASSHWTSGRPYEQYF.

This clonotype was seen ten or more times. V gene TRBV28 combines with J gene TRBJ2-5; 7 bases agree with TRBD1. The ends lost 6 bases at V and 2 bases at J; junction bases unmatched: 9. The germline V gene encodes CDR1 MDHEN and CDR2 SYDVKM. The length of the CDR3 is 15 residues. CDR3 amino acids: CASSLNLGQQETQYF. The CDR3 nucleotides are TGTGCCAGCAGCTTGAACCTGGGACAGCAAGAGACCCAGTACTTC.

This clonotype has ten or more counts. This rearrangement joins TRBV28 to TRBJ2-7; 7 nucleotides match TRBD2. The V segment lost 5 bases and the J segment 2 bases; nucleotides outside the gene matches: 6. The CDR3 consists of 14 residues. Germline CDR1 is MDHEN and CDR2 is SYDVKM. The CDR3 here is CASSIRRGTYEQYF. The CDR3 DNA reads TGTGCCAGCAGTATCCGGCGGGGGACCTACGAGCAGTACTTC.

This clonotype was seen ten or more times. The chain combines TRBV7-8 with TRBJ1-2; 8 bases fit TRBD1. Germline trimming cut 4 bases from V and 7 bases from J; bases unmatched to any gene: 5. The CDR3 is 13 amino acids. Per the germline V gene, CDR1 is SGHVS and CDR2 is FQNEAQ. This CDR3 reads CASSSDRGIGYTF. CDR3 coding DNA: TGTGCCAGCAGCTCCGACAGGGGCATTGGCTACACCTTC.

V gene TRBV6-2 or TRBV6-3 combines with J gene TRBJ1-5; TRBD1 matches at 9 bases. Germline CDR1 MNHEY, CDR2 SVGEGT. CDR3 length equals 14 residues. Trimming cost V 8 bases and J 3 bases; bases outside gene matches: 5. DNA for the CDR3: TGTGCCAGCCTGGGACAGGGCCTCAATCAGCCCCAGCATTTT. Translation gives CASLGQGLNQPQHF.

This clonotype was counted at least ten times. V is TRBV6-1 and J is TRBJ2-7, with TRBD2 matching 11 bases. The CDR3 runs 15 residues. V was clipped by 5 bases and J by 2 bases; unmatched bases: 5. Germline CDR1 and CDR2: MNHNS and SASEGT. In DNA, the CDR3 is TGTGCCAGCAGTCCTAGCGGGAGGCCGCCCTACGAGCAGTACTTC. Amino acids: CASSPSGRPPYEQYF.

This clonotype was picked up a small number of times. The chain links TRBV29-1 to TRBJ2-1; 7 bases are shared with TRBD2. V was clipped by 7 bases and J by 1 base; unmatched bases: 7. This CDR3 contains 14 residues. Germline assignment: CDR1 SQVTM and CDR2 ANQGSEA. CDR3 DNA: TGCAGCGCTGGGGGGGGAGGGTCCTACAATGAGCAGTTCTTC. Its translation is CSAGGGGSYNEQFF.

V is TRBV19 and J is TRBJ2-7, with D possibly being TRBD2 (5 bases). Germline lookup yields CDR1 LNHDA and CDR2 SQIVND (reference sequence). This CDR3 spans 12 amino acids. V was pared by 10 bases and J by 2 bases, with 12 bases between. The CDR3 sequence: CATSDSPYEQYF. In DNA, the CDR3 is TGTGCCACCTCGGACTCCCCCTACGAGCAGTACTTC. Combining the CDR3 with reference TRBV19 and TRBJ2-7 gives the whole variable domain DGGITQSPKYLFRKEGQNVTLSCEQNLNHDAMYWYRQDPGQGLRLIYYSQIVNDFQKGDIAEGYSVSREKKESFPLTVTSAQKNPTAFYLCATSDSPYEQYFGPGTRLTVT.

The chain has TRBV13 and TRBJ2-3, with no clear D. The CDR3 is made up of 13 amino acids. Germline CDR1 reads PRHDT; CDR2 reads FYEKMQ (reference sequence). Trimming left V 0 bases short and J 4 bases short, with 5 bases between. CDR3 nucleotide sequence: TGTGCCAGCAGCTTAGGCGTGGCAGATACGCAGTATTTT. It yields the protein CASSLGVADTQYF.

This clonotype was seen ten or more times. The rearrangement joins TRBV11-2 to TRBJ2-4, with 7 bases identical to TRBD1. The ends lost 5 bases at V and 7 bases at J; junction bases unmatched: 8. The CDR3 extends over 14 amino acids. Germline V gene lookup returns CDR1 SGHAT and CDR2 FQNNGV. The DNA of the CDR3 is TGTGCCAGCAGCCCACAGGGGCCATCGAACATTCAGTACTTC. Its translation is CASSPQGPSNIQYF.

Turning to this clonotype: One base separates it from a far larger clone, so it is likely a read error. CDR3 nucleotide sequence: TGTGCCAGCAGTGGCTGGGGGGGTATTAGCAATCAGCTCCAGCATTTT. Residues: CASSGWGGISNQLQHF. This chain links TRBV6-1 with TRBJ1-5; tentative D call: TRBD1 (5 bases). In germline, CDR1 is MNHNS, CDR2 SASEGT. CDR3 size: 16 residues.

A word on this clonotype: A read error may account for a junction end that differs from germline. The V and J genes are TRBV7-7 and TRBJ2-2; D not certain. The CDR3 length is 17 residues. Germline lookup yields CDR1 SSHAT and CDR2 FNYEAQ (reference sequence). The DNA of the CDR3 is TGTGCTAGCAGCACACAGCTTAGTCGGGCGATCACCGGGGAGCTGTTTTTT. The encoded protein is CASSTQLSRAITGELFF.

This clonotype was found a few times. This rearrangement joins TRBV6-5 to TRBJ1-1; 7 bases agree with TRBD1. Trimming removed 5 bases from V and 4 bases from J; junction bases left unmatched: 4. The CDR3 has 13 residues. Looked up from germline, CDR1 is MNHEY and CDR2 is SVGAGI. The CDR3 protein is CASSNYRGTEAFF. CDR3 nucleotides: TGTGCCAGCAGTAACTACAGGGGCACTGAAGCTTTCTTT.